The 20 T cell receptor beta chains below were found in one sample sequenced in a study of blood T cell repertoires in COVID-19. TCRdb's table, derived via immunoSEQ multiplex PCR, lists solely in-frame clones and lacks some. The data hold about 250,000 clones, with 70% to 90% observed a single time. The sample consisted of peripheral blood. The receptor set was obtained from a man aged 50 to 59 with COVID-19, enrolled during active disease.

The chain's CDR3 is CASSLGLAGGQETQYF. CDR3 nucleotides: TGTGCCAGCAGCTTGGGACTAGCGGGGGGACAAGAGACCCAGTACTTC. The J gene is TRBJ2-5, the V gene TRBV9, with 15 positions matching TRBD2. Trimming removed 4 bases from V and 2 bases from J; junction bases left unmatched: 3. The germline CDR1 and CDR2 sequences are SGDLS and YYNGEE. The CDR3 consists of 16 residues.

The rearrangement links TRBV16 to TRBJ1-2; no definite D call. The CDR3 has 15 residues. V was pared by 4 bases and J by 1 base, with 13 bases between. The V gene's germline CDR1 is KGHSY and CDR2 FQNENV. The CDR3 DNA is TGTGCCAGCAGCCTCATCCCCCGGGATAACTATGGCTACACCTTC. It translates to CASSLIPRDNYGYTF.

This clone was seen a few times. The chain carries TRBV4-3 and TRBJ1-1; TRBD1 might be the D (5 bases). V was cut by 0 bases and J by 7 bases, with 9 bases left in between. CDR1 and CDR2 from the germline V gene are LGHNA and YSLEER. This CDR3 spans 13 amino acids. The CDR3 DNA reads TGCGCCAGCAGCCAAGATCCGACAGTTGAAGCTTTCTTT. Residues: CASSQDPTVEAFF.

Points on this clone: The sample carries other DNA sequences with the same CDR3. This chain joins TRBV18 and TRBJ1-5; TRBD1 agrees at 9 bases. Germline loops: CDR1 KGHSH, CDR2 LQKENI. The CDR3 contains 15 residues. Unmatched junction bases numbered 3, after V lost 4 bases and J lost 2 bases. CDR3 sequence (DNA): TGTGCCAGCTCACGGACAGGGGATGGCAATCAGCCCCAGCATTTT. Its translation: CASSRTGDGNQPQHF.

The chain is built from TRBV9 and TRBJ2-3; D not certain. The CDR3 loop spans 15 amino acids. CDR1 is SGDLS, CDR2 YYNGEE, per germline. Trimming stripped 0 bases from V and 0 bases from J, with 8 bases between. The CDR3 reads CASSVVPQSTDTQYF. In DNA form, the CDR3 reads TGTGCCAGCAGCGTAGTGCCACAGAGCACAGATACGCAGTATTTT.

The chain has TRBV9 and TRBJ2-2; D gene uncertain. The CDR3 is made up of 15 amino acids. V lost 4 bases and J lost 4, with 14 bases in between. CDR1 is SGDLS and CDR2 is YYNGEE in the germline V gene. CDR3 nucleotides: TGTGCCAGCAGCCCGACAATTCACCTCACCGGGGAGCTGTTTTTT. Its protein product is CASSPTIHLTGELFF.

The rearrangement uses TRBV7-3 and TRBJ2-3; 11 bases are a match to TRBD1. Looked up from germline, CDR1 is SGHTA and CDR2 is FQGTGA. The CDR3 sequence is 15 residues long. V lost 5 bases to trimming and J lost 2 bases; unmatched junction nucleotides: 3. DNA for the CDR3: TGTGCCAGCAGCAGGACAGGGGGCCTCACAGATACGCAGTATTTT. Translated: CASSRTGGLTDTQYF. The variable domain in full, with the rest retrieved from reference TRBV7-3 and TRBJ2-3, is GAGVSQTPSNKVTEKGKYVELRCDPISGHTALYWYRQSLGQGPEFLIYFQGTGAADDSGLPNDRFFAVRPEGSVSTLKIQRTERGDSAVYLCASSRTGGLTDTQYFGPGTRLTVL.

The CDR3 DNA is TGCAGCGTTCGGACAGGGCTAAGCTATGGCTACACCTTC. Translated: CSVRTGLSYGYTF. This chain links TRBV29-1 with TRBJ1-2; 8 nucleotides agree with TRBD1. From germline, CDR1 is SQVTM and CDR2 ANQGSEA. CDR3 length equals 13 residues. With V trimmed by 5 bases and J by 4 bases, 6 bases remained unmatched. The complete variable domain, with remaining parts taken from reference TRBV29-1 and TRBJ1-2, reads SAVISQKPSRDICQRGTSLTIQCQVDSQVTMMFWYRQQPGQSLTLIATANQGSEATYESGFVIDKFPISRPNLTFSTLTVSNMSPEDSSIYLCSVRTGLSYGYTFGSGTRLTVV.

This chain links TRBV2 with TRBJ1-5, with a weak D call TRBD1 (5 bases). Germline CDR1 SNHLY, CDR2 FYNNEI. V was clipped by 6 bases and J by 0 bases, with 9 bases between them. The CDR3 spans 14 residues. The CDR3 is CASRRQTSNQPQHF. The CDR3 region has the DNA TGTGCCAGCAGGCGACAGACTAGCAATCAGCCCCAGCATTTT.

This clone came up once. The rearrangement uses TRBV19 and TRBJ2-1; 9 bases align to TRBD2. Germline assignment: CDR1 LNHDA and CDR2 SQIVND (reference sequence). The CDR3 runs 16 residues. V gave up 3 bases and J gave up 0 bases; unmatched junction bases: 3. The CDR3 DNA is TGTGCCAGTAGTATGCGGGGGGGCAGCTCCTACAATGAGCAGTTCTTC. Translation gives CASSMRGGSSYNEQFF.

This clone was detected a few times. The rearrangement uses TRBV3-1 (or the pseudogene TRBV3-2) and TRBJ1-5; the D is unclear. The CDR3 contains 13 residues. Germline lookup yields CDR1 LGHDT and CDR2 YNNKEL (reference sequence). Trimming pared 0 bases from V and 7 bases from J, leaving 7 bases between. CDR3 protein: CASSQDLRQPQHF. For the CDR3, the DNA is TGTGCCAGCAGCCAAGATCTGAGGCAGCCCCAGCATTTT.

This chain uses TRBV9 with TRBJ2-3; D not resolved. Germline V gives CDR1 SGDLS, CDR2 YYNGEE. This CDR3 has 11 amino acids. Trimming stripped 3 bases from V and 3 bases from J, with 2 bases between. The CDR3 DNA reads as TGTGCCAGCAGCGCAACAGATACGCAGTATTTT. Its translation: CASSATDTQYF. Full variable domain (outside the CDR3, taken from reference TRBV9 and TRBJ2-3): DSGVTQTPKHLITATGQRVTLRCSPRSGDLSVYWYQQSLDQGLQFLIQYYNGEERAKGNILERFSAQQFPDLHSELNLSSLELGDSALYFCASSATDTQYFGPGTRLTVL.

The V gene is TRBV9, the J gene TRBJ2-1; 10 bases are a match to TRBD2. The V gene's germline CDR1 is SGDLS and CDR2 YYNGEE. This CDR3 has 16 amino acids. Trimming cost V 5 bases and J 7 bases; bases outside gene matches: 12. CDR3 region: CASSSVATSGNNEQFF. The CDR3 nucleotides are TGTGCCAGCAGTTCCGTCGCTACTAGCGGGAATAATGAGCAGTTCTTC.

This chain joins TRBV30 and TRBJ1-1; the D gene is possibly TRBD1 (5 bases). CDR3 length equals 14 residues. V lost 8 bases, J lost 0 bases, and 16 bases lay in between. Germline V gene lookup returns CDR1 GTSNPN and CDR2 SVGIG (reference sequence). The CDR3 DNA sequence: TGTGCCATATGGAAGGGGCATCTGAACACTGAAGCTTTCTTT. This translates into CAIWKGHLNTEAFF.

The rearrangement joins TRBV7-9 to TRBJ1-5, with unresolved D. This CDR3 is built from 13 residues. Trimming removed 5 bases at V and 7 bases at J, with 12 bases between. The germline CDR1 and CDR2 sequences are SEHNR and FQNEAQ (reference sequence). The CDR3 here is CASSQDFWQPQHF. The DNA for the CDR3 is TGTGCCAGCAGCCAGGACTTTTGGCAGCCCCAGCATTTT.

The CDR3 nucleotides are TGTGCCAGCAGCTTAGCCGGAGGGAGAGGCTACACCTTC. Translated: CASSLAGGRGYTF. V usage is TRBV7-9 and J usage is TRBJ1-2; D is uncertain. Looked up from germline, CDR1 is SEHNR and CDR2 is FQNEAQ (reference sequence). Trimming took 0 bases from V and 8 from J, leaving 10 bases between them. The CDR3 sequence is 13 residues long.

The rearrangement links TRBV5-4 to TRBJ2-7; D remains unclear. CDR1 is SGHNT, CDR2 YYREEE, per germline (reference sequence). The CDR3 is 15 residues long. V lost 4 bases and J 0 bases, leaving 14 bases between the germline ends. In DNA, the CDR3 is TGTGCCAGCAGCAACCAGACCCGGAGCTCCTACGAGCAGTACTTC. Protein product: CASSNQTRSSYEQYF.

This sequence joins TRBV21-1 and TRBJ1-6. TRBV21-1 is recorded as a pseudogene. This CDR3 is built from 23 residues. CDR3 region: CASSYPVGGWAISSPYCDSPLHF. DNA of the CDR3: TGTGCCAGCAGTTATCCTGTGGGGGGTTGGGCCATATCATCCCCTTATTGTGATTCACCCCTCCACTTT.

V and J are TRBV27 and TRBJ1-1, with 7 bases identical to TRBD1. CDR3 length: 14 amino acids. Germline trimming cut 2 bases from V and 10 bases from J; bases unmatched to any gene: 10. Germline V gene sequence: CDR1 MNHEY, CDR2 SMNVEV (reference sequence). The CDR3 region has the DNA TGTGCCAGCAGTTTAAGGGGACAGCCAACAGGAGCTTTCTTT. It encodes CASSLRGQPTGAFF.

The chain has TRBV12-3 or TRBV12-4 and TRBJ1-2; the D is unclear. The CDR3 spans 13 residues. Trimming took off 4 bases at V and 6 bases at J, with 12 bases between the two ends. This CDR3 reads CASSSTGLNGYTF. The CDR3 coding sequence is TGTGCCAGCAGTTCAACCGGACTGAATGGCTACACCTTC.